This T cell receptor (beta chain) was recovered during a study of blood T cell repertoires in COVID-19. In the study overall: The origin of the acute and convalescent COVID-19 samples was the United States, Italy and Spain. Sources were T cells, B-cell-depleted T cells, or PBMCs; the material itself was cDNA or gDNA.

The CDR3 contains 16 residues. Germline CDR1 MNHNS, CDR2 SASEGT. With 2 bases removed from V and 9 bases from J, the gap between germline ends came to 20 bases. The protocol was immunoSEQ multiplex PCR, while the TCRdb copy is restricted to in-frame clones and leaves out a portion. The repertoire holds about 500,000 clones, with 85% to 90% as singletons. The clonotype was recovered from a woman between 50 and 59 years old with COVID-19, enrolled during active disease. Specimen: peripheral blood. The rearrangement joins TRBV6-1 to TRBJ1-5, with TRBD1 as a possible D gene (5 bases). The CDR3 region is CASSESRGGSFSPQHF. The CDR3 nucleotides are TGTGCCAGCAGTGAATCGCGCGGGGGTTCATTCTCGCCCCAGCATTTT.